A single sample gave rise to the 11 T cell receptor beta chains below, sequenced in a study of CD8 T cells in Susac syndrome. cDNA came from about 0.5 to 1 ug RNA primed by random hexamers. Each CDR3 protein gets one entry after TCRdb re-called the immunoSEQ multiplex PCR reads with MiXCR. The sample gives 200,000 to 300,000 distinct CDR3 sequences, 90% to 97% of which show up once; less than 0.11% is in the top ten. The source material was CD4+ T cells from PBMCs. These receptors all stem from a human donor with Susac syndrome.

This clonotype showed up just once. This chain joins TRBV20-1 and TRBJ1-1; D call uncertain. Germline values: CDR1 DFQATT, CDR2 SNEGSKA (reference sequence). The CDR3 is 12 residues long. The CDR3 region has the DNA TGCAGCCCGGCAGAATCCGGTGGTGAAGCTTTCTTT. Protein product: CSPAESGGEAFF.

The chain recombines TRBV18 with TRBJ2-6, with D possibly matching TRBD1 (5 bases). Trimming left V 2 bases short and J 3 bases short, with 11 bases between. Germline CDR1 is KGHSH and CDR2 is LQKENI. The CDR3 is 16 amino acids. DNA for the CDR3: TGTGCCAGCTCACCATCTACAGGAAGTGGGGCCAACGTCCTGACTTTC. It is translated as CASSPSTGSGANVLTF.

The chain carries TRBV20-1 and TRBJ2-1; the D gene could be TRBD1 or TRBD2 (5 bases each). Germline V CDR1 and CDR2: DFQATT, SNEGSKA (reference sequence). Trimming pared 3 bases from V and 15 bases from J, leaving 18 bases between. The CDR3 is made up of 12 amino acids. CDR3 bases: TGCAGTGCTAGTACCCCCGGGACCCCTCCGTTCTTC. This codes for CSASTPGTPPFF.

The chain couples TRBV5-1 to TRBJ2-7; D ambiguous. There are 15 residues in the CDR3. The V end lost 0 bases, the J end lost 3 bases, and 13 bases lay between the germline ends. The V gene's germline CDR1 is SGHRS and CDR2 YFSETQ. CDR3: CASSLGGSALYEQYF. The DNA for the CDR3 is TGCGCCAGCAGCTTGGGAGGATCAGCCCTCTACGAGCAGTACTTC.

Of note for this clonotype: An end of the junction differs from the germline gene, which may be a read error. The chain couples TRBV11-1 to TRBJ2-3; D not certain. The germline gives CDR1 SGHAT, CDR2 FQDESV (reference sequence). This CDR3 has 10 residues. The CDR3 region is CASSLDRFYF. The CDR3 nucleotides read TGTGCCAGCAGCTTAGACCGATTCTACTTT.

The CDR3 DNA follows: TGCGCCAGCAGCTCACAGGGGCTGGAGCAGTACTTC. This sequence encodes CASSSQGLEQYF. The chain is built from TRBV5-1 and TRBJ2-7; the match to TRBD1 covers 7 bases. The trim removed 3 bases at V and 7 bases at J, leaving 4 bases unmatched. The V gene's germline CDR1 is SGHRS and CDR2 YFSETQ. CDR3 length equals 12 residues.

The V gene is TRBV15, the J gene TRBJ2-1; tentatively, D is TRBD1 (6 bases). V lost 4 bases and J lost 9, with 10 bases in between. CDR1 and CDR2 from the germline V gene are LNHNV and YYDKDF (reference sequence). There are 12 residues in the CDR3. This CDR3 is CATSNRQAEQFF. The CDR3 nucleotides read TGTGCCACCAGCAATAGACAGGCTGAGCAGTTCTTC.

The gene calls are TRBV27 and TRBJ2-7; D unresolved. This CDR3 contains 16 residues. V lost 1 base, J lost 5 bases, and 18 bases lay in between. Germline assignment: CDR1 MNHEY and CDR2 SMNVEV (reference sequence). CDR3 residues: CASSLFPTASGHEQYF. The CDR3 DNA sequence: TGTGCCAGCAGTTTATTTCCCACTGCGTCGGGCCACGAGCAGTACTTC.

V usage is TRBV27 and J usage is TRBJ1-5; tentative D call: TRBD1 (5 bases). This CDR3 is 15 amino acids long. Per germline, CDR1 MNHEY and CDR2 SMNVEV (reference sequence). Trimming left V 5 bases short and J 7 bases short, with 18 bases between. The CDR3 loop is CASSAIRGNNQPQHF. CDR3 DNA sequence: TGTGCCAGCAGTGCCATCCGGGGCAACAACCAGCCCCAGCATTTT.

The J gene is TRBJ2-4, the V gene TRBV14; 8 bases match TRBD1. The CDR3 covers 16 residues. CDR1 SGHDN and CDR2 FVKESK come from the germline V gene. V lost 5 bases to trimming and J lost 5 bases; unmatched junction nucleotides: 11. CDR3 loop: CASSKLSGTGENIQYF. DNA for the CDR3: TGTGCCAGCAGCAAACTTTCCGGGACAGGCGAAAACATTCAGTACTTC.

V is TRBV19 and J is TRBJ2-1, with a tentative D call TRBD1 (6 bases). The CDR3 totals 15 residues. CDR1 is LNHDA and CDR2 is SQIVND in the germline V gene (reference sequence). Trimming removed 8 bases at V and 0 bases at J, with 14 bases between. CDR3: CASRTRGSSYNEQFF. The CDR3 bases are TGTGCCAGTCGAACCAGGGGAAGCTCCTACAATGAGCAGTTCTTC.